The subject of this entry is one T cell receptor beta chain. The antigen is undetermined. These data come from a study of T cells after yellow fever vaccination. Each CDR3 protein gets one entry after TCRdb re-called the 5' RACE reads with MiXCR. The table has under 500,000 distinct CDR3 sequences, under 20% seen once; the top ten hold 18%. The CDR3 has 14 residues. V was shortened by 4 bases and J by 7 bases, with 13 bases between the two germline ends. Points from the study as a whole: A weaker but faster secondary response was observed, peaking on day 5 versus 15. Across the CD4 and CD8 compartments, a small share of clonotypes was present in both.

This chain links TRBV12-3 or TRBV12-4 with TRBJ1-4; D might be TRBD1 (5 bases). The material sequenced was PBMCs, taken before the yellow fever booster vaccination. The receptor was isolated from a man aged 18 to 30 who received the YFV17D yellow fever vaccine. CDR3 amino acids: CASSYPPRVEKLFF. CDR3 bases: TGTGCCAGCAGTTACCCCCCCAGGGTTGAAAAACTGTTTTTT.